The rows below give T cell receptor beta chains drawn from one sample of a study of cytotoxic CD8 clonotypes in ibrutinib-treated CLL. Sequencing used immunoSEQ multiplex PCR; TCRdb keeps in-frame clones, though not all of them. Of around 200,000 clones in the sample, 75% to 80% were seen once. Sample: PBMCs, taken after 12 months of ibrutinib treatment. The receptors were sampled from a human donor with chronic lymphocytic leukemia. CDR3s include the opening cysteine and the closing phenylalanine or tryptophan. D genes are given only for firm matches.

d_call,v_call,cdr3_aa
TRBD2,TRBV5-1,CASTLSELAADTQYF
.,TRBV7-6,CASSGPRETQYF
.,TRBV29-1,CSVAGTTRNTEAFF
.,TRBV9,CASSVESSGTQYF
.,TRBV27,CASSQWPIDRRDQPQHF
.,TRBV27,CASRVAGARETQYF
.,TRBV5-1,CASSFYGPGAEAFF
TRBD2,TRBV5-1,CASSLERPSGRRSTDTQYF
TRBD1,TRBV19,CASSSRQGNTGELFF
TRBD2,TRBV18,CASSPGTNYEQYF
TRBD1,TRBV6-6,CASSGTTGGRTYEQYF
.,TRBV10-3,CAISEGQESSYEQYF
TRBD2,TRBV19,CASSIELAGSWNEQFF
.,TRBV4-1,CASSGRGPTGSPYNEQFF
.,TRBV4-1,CASSSPADSRYTF
.,TRBV28,CASSFREQYF
.,TRBV27,CASSLNSNRRREQYF
TRBD2,TRBV2,CASSVGLAGYYEQYF
TRBD2,TRBV5-1,CASRASGSSYNEQFF
.,TRBV2,CASSARTSNQPQHF
.,TRBV7-9,CASSGLNQETQYF
.,TRBV4-1,CASSQLGYIQYF
.,TRBV10-3,CAISDAYNEQFF
.,TRBV5-6,CASSLMGPEQYF
.,TRBV6-6,CASSYVSPSTDTQYF
.,TRBV14,CASSLVLRPYEQYF
.,TRBV5-1,CASSLWGRNTEAFF
TRBD1,TRBV10-3,CAISDRDRGSYNEQFF
.,TRBV10-3,CAISESRAGNGYTF
.,TRBV6-4,CASSDSDNTEAFF
.,TRBV7-8,CASSAKLGGDTEAFF
.,TRBV18,CASSPEQLYGYTF
.,TRBV28,CASSLGGPGANVLTF
.,TRBV28,CASSIQGPYGYTF
TRBD2,TRBV10-2,CASKWEGHKYF
.,TRBV5-1,CASSLDEGSAFF
TRBD1,TRBV19,CASGQGYEQYF
.,TRBV28,CASSLTTTYEQYF
TRBD2,TRBV5-4,CASSPGTSGSRTGELFF
.,TRBV13,CASSAQGNTEAFF
.,TRBV18,CASSPSVSTDTQYF
.,TRBV19,CASSMARAGYEQYF
.,TRBV6-5,CASLAGGSYEQYF
.,TRBV28,CASSLWADSMNTEAFF
TRBD2,TRBV18,CASSQQGPGLAGAGTDTQYF
.,TRBV11-3,CASSPTGPGELFF
TRBD2,TRBV5-1,CASSLGLAGLAAYNEQFF
TRBD1,TRBV5-4,CASSLVQGAGEQYF
TRBD2,TRBV7-9,CASSYPLRLAGVETQYF
TRBD2,TRBV4-1,CASSQDVASGGSDTQYF